What follows are 30 T cell receptor beta chains derived from one specimen sequenced in a study of identical twins. TCRdb independently ran MiXCR on the 5' RACE reads; one entry per CDR3 protein. This sample has 250,000 or so distinct CDR3 sequences, with 6.5% to 9.5% found just once. The same data also went into a second study, on yellow fever vaccine responses in identical twins.

Source material: CD8+ T cells sorted from blood. These receptors were taken from a woman aged 18-29 years in good health.

There are a few counts of this clonotype. The chain links TRBV6-4 to TRBJ2-3, with 9 bases identical to TRBD2. The ends lost 0 bases at V and 3 bases at J; junction bases unmatched: 4. This CDR3 region has 16 residues. Germline-derived CDR1 and CDR2 are MRHNA and SNTAGT. The CDR3, as DNA: TGTGCCAGCAGTGACTCGGCGGGGGGGCTTACAGATACGCAGTATTTT. Encoded protein: CASSDSAGGLTDTQYF.

This clonotype was recorded a few times. The chain joins TRBV19 to TRBJ2-1; 8 nucleotides line up with TRBD2. The CDR3 covers 15 residues. The V gene's germline CDR1 is LNHDA and CDR2 SQIVND (reference sequence). V was clipped by 6 bases and J by 4 bases; unmatched bases: 8. CDR3: CASRGPGGPYNEQFF. CDR3 coding DNA: TGTGCCAGTAGGGGACCGGGAGGGCCTTACAATGAGCAGTTCTTC.

In this sample, this clonotype turned up a few times. This chain joins TRBV7-8 and TRBJ2-7, with D uncertain. The length of the CDR3 is 13 residues. Per the germline V gene, CDR1 is SGHVS and CDR2 is FQNEAQ. Trimming took off 5 bases at V and 2 bases at J, with 10 bases between the two ends. DNA for the CDR3: TGTGCCAGCAGCCCGCCCCGTACCTACGAGCAGTACTTC. Residues: CASSPPRTYEQYF.

This clonotype was detected ten times or more. The rearrangement uses TRBV28 and TRBJ2-1; 9 bases agree with TRBD1. The CDR3 totals 14 residues. Germline V lookup: CDR1 MDHEN, CDR2 SYDVKM. The trim removed 6 bases at V and 4 bases at J, leaving 4 bases unmatched. CDR3 nucleotide sequence: TGTGCCAGCAGGCCCGGGACAGGGTACAATGAGCAGTTCTTC. Its protein product is CASRPGTGYNEQFF.

V usage is TRBV29-1 and J usage is TRBJ2-7, with TRBD2 as a possible D gene (6 bases). The ends were cut back, 6 bases at V and 3 bases at J, with 12 bases in the middle. The CDR3 totals 12 residues. The germline CDR1 and CDR2 sequences are SQVTM and ANQGSEA. The CDR3 bases are TGCAGCGTCCGGGGGTTAGGCTACGAGCAGTACTTC. This translates into CSVRGLGYEQYF.

This clonotype showed up many times. The chain is built from TRBV20-1 and TRBJ1-4; D remains unclear. V lost 1 base and J lost 3, with 12 bases in between. Germline V gene lookup returns CDR1 DFQATT and CDR2 SNEGSKA (reference sequence). There are 15 residues in the CDR3. The CDR3 sequence is CSARVWAEANEKLFF. CDR3 DNA sequence: TGCAGTGCTAGAGTCTGGGCAGAGGCTAATGAAAAACTGTTTTTT.

This clonotype was picked up a small number of times. The rearrangement joins TRBV29-1 to TRBJ2-7, with 8 bases fitting TRBD2. Germline V gene lookup returns CDR1 SQVTM and CDR2 ANQGSEA. V dropped 0 bases and J dropped 2; count of bases not matched to a gene: 3. The length of the CDR3 is 14 residues. For the CDR3, the DNA is TGCAGCGTTGAAGATGAGGGACTAGCCTACGAGCAGTACTTC. It translates to CSVEDEGLAYEQYF.

This clonotype came up many times. The genes are TRBV29-1 and TRBJ2-3, with 12 bases identical to TRBD2. J was trimmed by 4 bases and V by 5 bases; bases with no gene match: 4. CDR3 size: 14 residues. Germline CDR1 is SQVTM and CDR2 is ANQGSEA. This CDR3 is CSVLAGGPADTQYF. For the CDR3, the DNA is TGCAGCGTTCTAGCGGGAGGGCCTGCAGATACGCAGTATTTT.

The rearrangement uses TRBV28 and TRBJ2-1; D remains unclear. Trimming pared 4 bases from V and 2 bases from J, leaving 15 bases between. This CDR3 region has 16 residues. CDR1 is MDHEN and CDR2 is SYDVKM in the germline V gene. CDR3 region: CASSSGGDITYNEQFF. In DNA form, the CDR3 reads TGTGCCAGCAGTTCGGGCGGAGACATTACCTACAATGAGCAGTTCTTC.

This clonotype has ten or more counts. V usage is TRBV7-2 and J usage is TRBJ1-1; the match to TRBD1 covers 7 bases. Germline V gives CDR1 SGHTA, CDR2 FQGNSA. V dropped 6 bases and J dropped 2; count of bases not matched to a gene: 12. The CDR3 consists of 16 residues. The CDR3 DNA reads as TGTGCCAGCAGTCCTTTGACCGGGACAGCTAACACTGAAGCTTTCTTT. Translating gives CASSPLTGTANTEAFF.

The J gene is TRBJ2-7, the V gene TRBV6-2 or TRBV6-3; D might be TRBD1 (6 bases). V gave up 2 bases and J gave up 2 bases, with 19 bases separating them. CDR1 and CDR2 from the germline V gene are MNHEY and SVGEGT. The CDR3 covers 17 residues. The chain's CDR3 is CASSYPPGAGVTYEQYF. CDR3 DNA sequence: TGTGCCAGCAGTTACCCCCCCGGGGCAGGGGTCACCTACGAGCAGTACTTC.

The J gene is TRBJ1-2, the V gene TRBV6-4, with a tentative D call TRBD1 (6 bases). The CDR3 loop spans 14 amino acids. V dropped 4 bases and J dropped 4 bases, with 13 bases sitting between them. Germline V gives CDR1 MRHNA, CDR2 SNTAGT. The chain's CDR3 is CASSVDRKTYGYTF. Written as DNA, the CDR3 is TGTGCCAGCAGTGTAGACAGGAAGACCTATGGCTACACCTTC.

This clonotype turned up a few times. The chain employs TRBV15 and TRBJ2-3; 9 positions match TRBD2. With V trimmed by 0 bases and J by 1 base, 5 bases remained unmatched. There are 17 residues in the CDR3. Germline CDR1 LNHNV, CDR2 YYDKDF (reference sequence). CDR3 coding DNA: TGTGCCACCAGCAGAGATCGGGGCGGGGGGGGCACAGATACGCAGTATTTT. It is translated as CATSRDRGGGGTDTQYF.

There are a few counts of this clonotype. The chain recombines TRBV6-2 or TRBV6-3 with TRBJ2-4, with TRBD2 identical over 7 bases. The CDR3 runs 16 residues. Trimming removed 2 bases from V and 2 bases from J; junction bases left unmatched: 6. Germline loops: CDR1 MNHEY, CDR2 SVGEGT. The CDR3 DNA follows: TGTGCCAGCAGTTACGTTCTGCGGGAGACCAAAAACATTCAGTACTTC. It translates to CASSYVLRETKNIQYF.

This clonotype was counted a few times. This chain connects TRBV12-3 or TRBV12-4 to TRBJ2-3; 11 positions match TRBD2. The V segment lost 8 bases and the J segment 2 bases; nucleotides outside the gene matches: 6. The length of the CDR3 is 15 residues. The CDR3 spells CASVAGGSYTDTQYF. CDR3 nucleotide sequence: TGTGCCAGCGTAGCGGGAGGGTCCTACACAGATACGCAGTATTTT.

This clonotype came up a few times. The chain links TRBV12-3 or TRBV12-4 to TRBJ2-7, with TRBD1 identical over 7 bases. The CDR3 runs 15 residues. The trim removed 1 base at V and 6 bases at J, leaving 9 bases unmatched. CDR3 loop: CASSLGAGGRSEQYF. The CDR3 DNA sequence: TGTGCCAGCAGTTTAGGGGCAGGGGGTCGCAGCGAGCAGTACTTC.

This clonotype was counted at least ten times. The junction and the germline gene differ at one end; a read error may be behind it. This chain joins TRBV4-1 and TRBJ1-4; 7 nucleotides line up with TRBD1. There are 16 residues in the CDR3. Germline assignment: CDR1 MGHRA and CDR2 YSYEKL. Here the CDR3 DNA reads TGCGCCAGCAGCGAAGACAGGGTTGCAACTAATGAAAAACTGTTTTTT. Its protein product is CASSEDRVATNEKLFF.

This clonotype was counted many times. The chain couples TRBV20-1 to TRBJ2-1, with 8 bases aligning to TRBD2. The junction had 5 bases not matched to a gene; V was cut back by 0 bases and J by 4 bases. Germline values: CDR1 DFQATT, CDR2 SNEGSKA (reference sequence). This CDR3 is built from 15 residues. In DNA form, the CDR3 reads TGCAGTGCTAGAGATCCCAGCGGGAGATACAATGAGCAGTTCTTC. This encodes CSARDPSGRYNEQFF.

This clonotype was found a few times. This rearrangement joins TRBV7-9 to TRBJ2-7; the match to TRBD1 covers 9 bases. The germline V gene encodes CDR1 SEHNR and CDR2 FQNEAQ (reference sequence). This CDR3 has 14 amino acids. The trim removed 4 bases at V and 5 bases at J, leaving 6 bases unmatched. DNA of the CDR3: TGTGCCAGCAGCTCCCCGGGACAGGGCCACGAGCAGTACTTC. It yields the protein CASSSPGQGHEQYF.

This clonotype showed up many times. The chain combines TRBV7-9 with TRBJ2-1; 10 nucleotides match TRBD1. CDR3 size: 15 residues. Germline V gives CDR1 SEHNR, CDR2 FQNEAQ (reference sequence). J gave up 7 bases and V 7 bases, and 10 bases lay outside the gene matches. CDR3 DNA sequence: TGTGCCAGCATACCGGGACAGGGGTTGTGGAATGAGCAGTTCTTC. Its translation is CASIPGQGLWNEQFF.

This chain joins TRBV6-5 and TRBJ2-5; the D is unclear. Germline CDR1 and CDR2: MNHEY and SVGAGI. The CDR3 has 12 residues. DNA of the CDR3: TGTGCGAGTATGGGCGTGCAAGAGACCCAGTACTTC. Amino acids: CASMGVQETQYF.

This clonotype was seen at least ten times. In nucleotides, the CDR3 is TGCGCCAGCAGCCCCGGACGGAACTCCTACGAGCAGTACTTC. The encoded protein is CASSPGRNSYEQYF. The V call is TRBV4-3, the J call TRBJ2-7; no clear D gene. V shed 4 bases and J shed 0 bases, with 10 bases lying between them. The CDR3 has 14 residues. The germline gives CDR1 LGHNA, CDR2 YSLEER.

The gene calls are TRBV20-1 and TRBJ2-1; unclear D gene. The CDR3 has 14 residues. Trimming cost V 0 bases and J 8 bases, with 14 bases left between them. Germline loops: CDR1 DFQATT, CDR2 SNEGSKA (reference sequence). The CDR3 protein is CSARDPLQHDEQFF. CDR3 DNA sequence: TGCAGTGCTAGAGATCCCCTCCAGCACGATGAGCAGTTCTTC.

This clonotype was detected many times. The J gene is TRBJ2-2, the V gene TRBV24-1; D is possibly TRBD1 (5 bases). CDR1 is KGHDR and CDR2 is SFDVKD in the germline V gene. CDR3 length: 15 residues. Trimming stripped 0 bases from V and 3 bases from J, with 7 bases between. The CDR3 DNA reads as TGTGCCACCAGTGATTTGGACAGACACACCGGGGAGCTGTTTTTT. Translated: CATSDLDRHTGELFF.

The chain links TRBV7-9 to TRBJ2-1; 8 bases are a match to TRBD1. The V and J ends lost 4 bases and 4 bases, in that order; junction bases with no gene match: 6. Germline V CDR1 and CDR2: SEHNR, FQNEAQ (reference sequence). The CDR3 has 15 amino acids. CDR3 protein: CASSSQGARYNEQFF. In DNA, the CDR3 is TGTGCCAGCAGCTCCCAGGGGGCCCGGTACAATGAGCAGTTCTTC.

V is TRBV29-1 and J is TRBJ2-1; 10 nucleotides agree with TRBD2. The length of the CDR3 is 18 residues. Unmatched junction bases numbered 10, after V lost 1 base and J lost 1 base. CDR1 is SQVTM, CDR2 ANQGSEA, per germline. Here the CDR3 DNA reads TGCAGCGTTGAAGGATTAGCGGGGGGCCACGGATCCTACAATGAGCAGTTCTTC. It yields the protein CSVEGLAGGHGSYNEQFF.

The gene calls are TRBV7-3 and TRBJ2-1, with TRBD2 matching over 8 bases. CDR1 and CDR2 from the germline V gene are SGHTA and FQGTGA. With 5 bases clipped from V and 8 bases from J, the junction kept 11 bases outside the gene matches. The CDR3 is 15 amino acids. CDR3 coding DNA: TGTGCCAGCAGCCCGAACGGCGGGGGGTTTGATGAGCAGTTCTTC. Translation gives CASSPNGGGFDEQFF.

In its sample, this clonotype was seen many times. This rearrangement joins TRBV7-9 to TRBJ2-3; 11 bases align to TRBD2. There are 16 residues in the CDR3. V lost 6 bases and J lost 3; bases outside the gene matches: 8. Germline loops: CDR1 SEHNR, CDR2 FQNEAQ (reference sequence). The CDR3 nucleotides read TGTGCCAGCAGATCCCCACTAGCGGGGGAGACAGATACGCAGTATTTT. Translated, it gives CASRSPLAGETDTQYF.

This clonotype has just a few counts. The chain employs TRBV28 and TRBJ2-6; D perhaps matches TRBD1 (5 bases). Trimming left V 2 bases short and J 4 bases short, with 12 bases between. There are 16 residues in the CDR3. Germline CDR1 is MDHEN and CDR2 is SYDVKM. CDR3 sequence (DNA): TGTGCCAGCAGTTTACTCAGGGTTGAGGGGGCCAACGTCCTGACTTTC. Translated: CASSLLRVEGANVLTF.

The gene calls are TRBV4-3 and TRBJ1-6, with 7 bases that match TRBD1. CDR3 length: 15 amino acids. After removal of 1 base from V and 4 bases from J, the junction contained 1 base not matched to a gene. Germline V CDR1 and CDR2: LGHNA, YSLEER. The chain's CDR3 is CASSQVTGYNSPLHF. CDR3 DNA sequence: TGCGCCAGCAGCCAAGTGACAGGGTATAATTCACCCCTCCACTTT.